The source of this T cell receptor beta chain is a study of STAT3 mutations in large granular lymphocyte leukemia. Assay used: immunoSEQ multiplex PCR; TCRdb lists only in-frame clones, some missing. The data contain around 30,000 clones, roughly 86% of them singletons. This CDR3 region has 12 residues. Trimming at V came to 5 bases and at J to 6 bases, leaving 4 bases not matched to a gene. CDR1 and CDR2 from the germline V gene are SEHNR and FQNEAQ (reference sequence). Findings of the study overall: At least one immunodominant TCR beta clonotype appeared in every T-cell large granular lymphocyte leukemia patient.

This clone was detected a few times. Antigen unknown. This TCR was sampled from a man in his 60s with T-cell large granular lymphocyte leukemia. Some clones in this sample may be carry-over from other donors' samples. The sample consisted of peripheral blood mononuclear cells. This sequence joins TRBV7-9 and TRBJ2-7; the match to TRBD2 covers 7 bases. The CDR3 coding sequence is TGTGCCAGCAGCCCGCCGGGGGGCGAGCAGTACTTC. The encoded protein is CASSPPGGEQYF.